This passage covers 20 T cell receptor beta chains from one sample sequenced in a study of human T cells and chemical hapten exposure (dated by TCRdb to 2020 to 2023). The sample's time point, from its label and the paper: pre-sensitization, week 0. This sample's treatment or condition label indicates: therapeutic diphenylcyclopropenone sensitization with weekly scalp DPC. Unfractionated whole blood was collected in Tempus Blood RNA tubes, and total RNA was extracted from that blood. Libraries were built with RACE. The sample was run on a NextSeq 500. In-frame beta chains were kept once TCRdb had trimmed the public reads at Q25 with fastp and called clones with MiXCR. A single entry per CDR3 protein holds the most common genes and DNA from its merged rows. Here the sample has tens of thousands of distinct CDR3 sequences; about 12% occur a single time. Of the sample, roughly 2% falls within the top ten clones.

The sample here was whole blood, taken in connection with sensitization to the hapten diphenylcyclopropenone (DPC). These receptors came from a woman between 35 and 50 years old with alopecia areata. Some clones in this sample may be carry-over from other donors' samples.

This clonotype was recorded many times. The chain employs TRBV11-3 and TRBJ2-1; D might be TRBD1 (7 bases). V was trimmed by 0 bases and J by 5 bases, leaving 14 bases between them. This CDR3 is 16 amino acids long. Germline V gives CDR1 SGHNT, CDR2 YENEEA. CDR3 sequence reads: CASSLEQGTLNNEQFF. The CDR3 DNA is TGTGCCAGCAGCTTAGAACAGGGGACTCTCAACAATGAGCAGTTCTTC.

A few counts support this clonotype. This chain connects TRBV28 to TRBJ2-1; TRBD1 matches at 8 bases. Germline V lookup: CDR1 MDHEN, CDR2 SYDVKM. The CDR3 consists of 13 residues. V dropped 10 bases and J dropped 8; count of bases not matched to a gene: 10. This chain's CDR3 is CATQQGGADEQFF. DNA of the CDR3: TGTGCCACCCAACAGGGGGGAGCGGATGAGCAGTTCTTC.

This clonotype was seen repeatedly, ten times or more. V usage is TRBV12-3 or TRBV12-4 and J usage is TRBJ2-7, with 7 bases lining up with TRBD1. The CDR3 runs to 14 residues. Trimming at V came to 3 bases and at J to 2 bases, leaving 4 bases not matched to a gene. CDR3 DNA: TGTGCCAGCAGTTTTTTGGACAGGACCTACGAGCAGTACTTC. This gives the protein CASSFLDRTYEQYF.

At least ten counts were recorded for this clonotype. The chain carries TRBV6-1 and TRBJ1-3; D may be TRBD1 (6 bases). The CDR3 is 14 amino acids. The germline CDR1 and CDR2 sequences are MNHNS and SASEGT. Trimming removed 2 bases at V and 2 bases at J, with 7 bases between. CDR3: CASSEWTAGNTIYF. CDR3 in DNA: TGTGCCAGCAGTGAATGGACAGCTGGAAACACCATATATTTT.

This clonotype was recorded at least ten times. This chain joins TRBV28 and TRBJ1-4; D gene uncertain. There are 14 residues in the CDR3. The ends were cut back, 3 bases at V and 4 bases at J, with 9 bases in the middle. Looked up from germline, CDR1 is MDHEN and CDR2 is SYDVKM. CDR3 in amino acids: CASSLVTFNEKLFF. CDR3 in DNA: TGTGCCAGCAGTTTGGTGACTTTTAATGAAAAACTGTTTTTT.

The chain recombines TRBV20-1 with TRBJ2-5; D tentatively fits TRBD1 or TRBD2 (6 bases each). Germline V gene sequence: CDR1 DFQATT, CDR2 SNEGSKA (reference sequence). The length of the CDR3 is 16 residues. V was clipped by 5 bases and J by 4 bases, with 23 bases between them. The CDR3 region is CSAPPAGGGVRETQYF. The CDR3, as DNA: TGCAGTGCTCCCCCCGCCGGAGGGGGTGTACGAGAGACCCAGTACTTC.

This clonotype was detected a few times. The chain recombines TRBV7-8 with TRBJ2-7; D tentatively reads TRBD1 or TRBD2 (5 bases each). CDR1 SGHVS and CDR2 FQNEAQ come from the germline V gene. The ends were cut back, 1 base at V and 5 bases at J, with 12 bases in the middle. The CDR3 loop spans 14 amino acids. Here the CDR3 DNA reads TGTGCCAGCAGCTTAGGAGGGACCATCAACGAGCAGTACTTC. Translating it yields CASSLGGTINEQYF.

The table lists this clonotype with many counts. The CDR3 protein is CASSEKSRFWLAGGQETQYF. The CDR3 DNA reads TGTGCCAGCAGCGAAAAATCTCGGTTTTGGCTAGCGGGGGGCCAAGAGACCCAGTACTTC. The J gene is TRBJ2-5, the V gene TRBV7-9, with 11 bases lining up with TRBD2. V was pared by 5 bases and J by 1 base, with 18 bases of the junction left unmatched. Germline V CDR1 and CDR2: SEHNR, FQNEAQ (reference sequence). There are 20 residues in the CDR3.

The sample holds many counts of this clonotype. The V gene is TRBV6-2 or TRBV6-3, the J gene TRBJ2-3; D is possibly TRBD1 or TRBD2 (5 bases each). This CDR3 region has 12 residues. The V end lost 6 bases, the J end lost 4 bases, and 8 bases lay between the germline ends. Germline CDR1 reads MNHEY; CDR2 reads SVGEGT. The CDR3 sequence: CASRRDADTQYF. DNA for the CDR3: TGTGCCAGCAGAAGGGACGCAGATACGCAGTATTTT.

This clonotype appeared a few times. The chain has TRBV9 and TRBJ2-7; D is possibly TRBD1 (6 bases). CDR3 size: 15 residues. The germline V gene has CDR1 SGDLS and CDR2 YYNGEE. V was trimmed by 0 bases and J by 2 bases, leaving 12 bases between them. The DNA of the CDR3 is TGTGCCAGCAGCGTAGATCCCGGGACAACCTACGAGCAGTACTTC. This codes for CASSVDPGTTYEQYF.

This clonotype was counted many times. This chain joins TRBV28 and TRBJ2-7, with a weak D call TRBD1 (5 bases). The V and J ends lost 3 bases and 4 bases respectively, with 10 bases between them. Germline lookup yields CDR1 MDHEN and CDR2 SYDVKM. The length of the CDR3 is 13 residues. The CDR3 coding sequence is TGTGCCAGCAGTTTGGGGCCCCGGTACGAGCAGTACTTC. Protein sequence: CASSLGPRYEQYF. The variable domain in full, with the rest retrieved from reference TRBV28 and TRBJ2-7, is DVKVTQSSRYLVKRTGEKVFLECVQDMDHENMFWYRQDPGLGLRLIYFSYDVKMKEKGDIPEGYSVSREKKERFSLILESASTNQTSMYLCASSLGPRYEQYFGPGTRLTVT.

This clonotype was seen many times. The genes are TRBV12-5 and TRBJ1-2; D is unresolved. Germline-derived CDR1 and CDR2 are LGHNT and FRNRAP. V was cut by 0 bases and J by 5 bases, with 16 bases left in between. The CDR3 loop spans 16 amino acids. The CDR3: CASGLVDGSLEYGYTF. The DNA for the CDR3 is TGTGCTAGTGGTTTGGTAGACGGTAGCTTAGAGTATGGCTACACCTTC.

This clonotype was seen ten or more times. The V and J genes are TRBV2 and TRBJ2-5; D is uncertain. The CDR3 contains 13 residues. Trimming took off 7 bases at V and 4 bases at J, with 13 bases between the two ends. In germline, CDR1 is SNHLY, CDR2 FYNNEI. Here the CDR3 DNA reads TGTGCCAGCAACCAAGCCCCGATAGAGACCCAGTACTTC. Residues: CASNQAPIETQYF.

The chain is built from TRBV2 and TRBJ1-6, with D hard to call. The CDR3 totals 15 residues. Trimming shortened V by 8 bases and J by 8 bases, and 19 bases separated the two germline ends. Germline-derived CDR1 and CDR2 are SNHLY and FYNNEI. The DNA for the CDR3 is TGTGCCAGCCAAGGGTCATTTGGTCCCCATTCACCCCTCCACTTT. This gives the protein CASQGSFGPHSPLHF.

This clonotype appeared a few times. The V call is TRBV28, the J call TRBJ2-7, with 8 bases fitting TRBD1. The CDR3 consists of 12 residues. With 9 bases clipped from V and 3 bases from J, the junction kept 4 bases outside the gene matches. In germline, CDR1 is MDHEN, CDR2 SYDVKM. The CDR3 loop is CASWDRSYEQYF. The CDR3 DNA sequence: TGTGCCAGTTGGGACAGGAGCTACGAGCAGTACTTC.

The CDR3 loop reads CASSRGTGVNNEQFF. The CDR3 DNA is TGTGCCAGCAGTCGCGGGACAGGGGTTAACAATGAGCAGTTCTTC. The chain couples TRBV6-2 or TRBV6-3 to TRBJ2-1, with TRBD1 matching over 10 bases. This CDR3 contains 15 residues. The ends lost 5 bases at V and 5 bases at J; junction bases unmatched: 6. CDR1 is MNHEY and CDR2 is SVGEGT in the germline V gene.

This clonotype was observed many times. The chain joins TRBV12-3 or TRBV12-4 to TRBJ2-6; D is possibly TRBD2 (6 bases). V was cut by 4 bases and J by 1 base, with 8 bases left in between. The CDR3 consists of 15 residues. The CDR3 here is CASSYGGSGANVLTF. CDR3 DNA sequence: TGTGCCAGCAGTTACGGGGGATCTGGGGCCAACGTCCTGACTTTC.

This clonotype was seen a few times. CDR3 amino acids: CASSLGQGSTGELFF. The DNA of the CDR3 is TGTGCCAGCAGCTTAGGACAGGGTTCCACCGGGGAGCTGTTTTTT. This chain connects TRBV9 to TRBJ2-2, with TRBD1 matching over 8 bases. V was clipped by 4 bases and J by 4 bases; unmatched bases: 6. This CDR3 is built from 15 residues. Germline V gives CDR1 SGDLS, CDR2 YYNGEE.

This clonotype was detected many times. The chain couples TRBV7-3 to TRBJ1-4; TRBD1 matches at 9 bases. This CDR3 is 17 amino acids long. J was trimmed by 2 bases and V by 4 bases; bases with no gene match: 8. The germline V gene encodes CDR1 SGHTA and CDR2 FQGTGA. The chain's CDR3 is CASSSTWTGDTNEKLFF. As DNA, the CDR3 is TGTGCCAGCAGCTCTACCTGGACAGGGGACACTAATGAAAAACTGTTTTTT.

This clonotype was recorded many times. V is TRBV18 and J is TRBJ2-1, with a tentative D call TRBD2 (6 bases). The V and J ends lost 3 bases and 6 bases respectively, with 21 bases between them. Per germline, CDR1 KGHSH and CDR2 LQKENI. The CDR3 loop spans 17 amino acids. CDR3 protein: CASSPDRAGPRPNEQFF. Written as DNA, the CDR3 is TGTGCCAGCTCACCTGACCGGGCGGGGCCTCGGCCCAATGAGCAGTTCTTC.